The clone carrying this TCR beta chain was found a few times. Antigen unknown. This sample was included in a study of CD8+ T cells in alopecia areata. Study-wide context: Treated patients took oral tofacitinib at 5 to 10 mg twice daily. Points from the study as a whole: Tofacitinib significantly lowered scalp clonality and expanded CD8+ clones among the top 100. In scalp samples, resident alphabeta T cells of normal skin are also sequenced. Mice showed TCR sharing more clearly than patients did, possibly owing to HLA.

The treatment here: oral pan-JAK inhibitor, 5-10 mg twice daily. Sequencing used cDNA as its template, made by extracting RNA and reverse transcribing it. Libraries were prepared by immunoSEQ multiplex PCR; TCRdb keeps only in-frame clonotypes and omits some of them. The sample contains 150,000 to 200,000 clones, 51% of which appear only once. Germline V gives CDR1 SGHRS, CDR2 YFSETQ. CDR3 size: 14 residues. V dropped 1 base and J dropped 2 bases, with 9 bases sitting between them. The receptor comes from a human donor with alopecia areata. The gene calls are TRBV5-1 and TRBJ2-5; no reliable D call. Source: CD8+ T cells sorted from blood, taken around week 54, from a patient treated with tofacitinib. This CDR3 is CASSLLGFQETQYF. The CDR3 region has the DNA TGCGCCAGCAGCTTGTTGGGGTTTCAAGAGACCCAGTACTTC.